These 20 T cell receptor beta chains originate from one sample sequenced in a study of CXCR3-negative and CXCR3-positive naive CD8 T cells. Whole-study results and caveats: Against CXCR3-negative naive cells, CXCR3-positive naive cells showed more hydrophobic TRB CDR3s.

The TRB cDNA libraries were prepared by 5' RACE with UMI labels. TCRdb reprocessed the 5' RACE reads and keeps a single row for each CDR3 protein, giving no DNA. The listing contains around 160,000 distinct CDR3 sequences. No antigen has been identified for these receptors. Sequenced sample: naive CXCR3+ CD8+ T cells from blood. The subset is: CD45RO-CCR7+CD27+CD95- naive CD8+ T cells expressing CXCR3 (TNR3+). The source is a human donor in good health. Some clones in this sample may be carry-over from other donors' samples.

The J gene is TRBJ2-7, the V gene TRBV7-9; lacking DNA, the TRBD1 call made by TCRdb goes unchecked. Germline V CDR1 and CDR2: SEHNR, FQNEAQ (reference sequence). The CDR3 is 13 amino acids. The CDR3 loop reads CASRLQGRYEQYF.

The chain recombines TRBV7-9 with TRBJ1-1; TCRdb indicates TRBD1, and absent DNA this call remains unverified. Germline assignment: CDR1 SEHNR and CDR2 FQNEAQ (reference sequence). The CDR3 extends over 14 amino acids. CDR3 region: CARQMTGSDTEAFF.

The chain carries TRBV13 and TRBJ2-7. This CDR3 region has 14 residues. CDR1 PRHDT and CDR2 FYEKMQ come from the germline V gene (reference sequence). The CDR3 reads CASSDGQGIHEQYF. The full variable domain, in which reference TRBV13 and TRBJ2-7 provide the parts outside the CDR3, is AAGVIQSPRHLIKEKRETATLKCYPIPRHDTVYWYQQGPGQDPQFLISFYEKMQSDKGSIPDRFSAQQFSDYHSELNMSSLELGDSALYFCASSDGQGIHEQYFGPGTRLTVT.

The chain employs TRBV28 and TRBJ2-2. The CDR3 covers 15 residues. Germline V gene sequence: CDR1 MDHEN, CDR2 SYDVKM. The CDR3 here is CASSFRGSKAGELFF.

The rearrangement joins TRBV29-1 to TRBJ2-2; TCRdb selects TRBD2, and the lack of DNA leaves this call unchecked. Per germline, CDR1 SQVTM and CDR2 ANQGSEA. The CDR3 is 15 residues long. This CDR3 is CSVYLGLKGTGELFF.

The V gene is TRBV20-1, the J gene TRBJ2-7; TCRdb designates TRBD2, a call that cannot be tested without DNA. The CDR3 length is 14 residues. Germline CDR1 reads DFQATT; CDR2 reads SNEGSKA (reference sequence). The CDR3 is CSGLRAGGPLEQYF.

The V and J genes are TRBV21-1 and TRBJ2-7; TCRdb lists TRBD2, though no DNA is available to test this call. TRBV21-1 is classified as a pseudogene. The CDR3 consists of 14 residues. CDR3 sequence: CASSTRLGGLLPYF.

The chain combines TRBV4-1 with TRBJ1-5; the TRBD1 assignment by TCRdb is unverifiable without DNA. The germline gives CDR1 MGHRA, CDR2 YSYEKL. The CDR3 contains 16 residues. CDR3 sequence: CASSIVGQGYSQPQHF.

The CDR3 loop reads CASSQIRRGADNEKLFF. The rearrangement links TRBV4-1 to TRBJ1-4; TCRdb's D call of TRBD1 is untestable without DNA. Germline CDR1 is MGHRA and CDR2 is YSYEKL. The CDR3 covers 17 residues.

The V gene is TRBV4-1, the J gene TRBJ2-5; the TCRdb call, TRBD2, lacks DNA for checking. The CDR3 extends over 17 amino acids. From germline, CDR1 is MGHRA and CDR2 YSYEKL. The CDR3 loop is CASSQDLSGGYSSTQYF.

The chain employs TRBV4-3 and TRBJ1-1. The CDR3 has 18 residues. Looked up from germline, CDR1 is LGHNA and CDR2 is YSLEER. The CDR3 reads CASSQDGQGGLENTEAFF.

CDR3 sequence reads: CASSITGNEQFF. The chain has TRBV12-3 or TRBV12-4 and TRBJ2-1; the D call of TRBD1 rests on TCRdb alone, since no DNA is present to check it. CDR3 size: 12 residues.

The chain combines TRBV7-9 with TRBJ1-1; TCRdb designates TRBD1, a call that cannot be tested without DNA. The CDR3 spans 17 residues. Looked up from germline, CDR1 is SEHNR and CDR2 is FQNEAQ (reference sequence). The CDR3 is CASSSQVLGGRSTEAFF.

This sequence joins TRBV7-2 and TRBJ2-7; TCRdb calls TRBD1, which cannot be checked without DNA. The CDR3 is 14 residues long. The germline V gene encodes CDR1 SGHTA and CDR2 FQGNSA. The CDR3 reads CASSYRQNNYEQYF.

The rearrangement uses TRBV27 and TRBJ1-1; the TCRdb call, TRBD1, lacks DNA for checking. This CDR3 region has 15 residues. CDR1 and CDR2 (germline): MNHEY, SMNVEV (reference sequence). CDR3 loop: CASSYSTGENTEAFF.

This rearrangement joins TRBV20-1 to TRBJ1-2. The CDR3 is 14 amino acids. The germline CDR1 and CDR2 sequences are DFQATT and SNEGSKA (reference sequence). The CDR3 region is CSARDFQENYGYTF.

The chain links TRBV7-8 to TRBJ1-1; TCRdb indicates TRBD1, and absent DNA this call remains unverified. The CDR3 is 14 amino acids. Germline V gives CDR1 SGHVS, CDR2 FQNEAQ. Here the CDR3 reads CASSPGTGNIEAFF.

The gene calls are TRBV7-9 and TRBJ1-1; TCRdb calls TRBD1, which cannot be checked without DNA. CDR3 length equals 14 residues. Germline assignment: CDR1 SEHNR and CDR2 FQNEAQ (reference sequence). The CDR3 sequence: CASSQQGRSTEAFF.

The chain carries TRBV30 and TRBJ2-7; TCRdb designates TRBD2, a call that cannot be tested without DNA. Germline loops: CDR1 GTSNPN, CDR2 SVGIG (reference sequence). The CDR3 has 15 residues. This CDR3 is CAWSATLTSYHEQYF.

The V and J genes are TRBV5-5 and TRBJ2-2; TCRdb outputs TRBD1, but without DNA this stays unchecked. This CDR3 has 19 residues. Germline CDR1 and CDR2: SGHKS and YYEKEE (reference sequence). The CDR3 spells CASSSAIWGHGTNTGELFF.